In its sample, the clone carrying this T cell receptor beta chain was seen many times. Its antigen is undetermined. These data are taken from a study of T cell repertoires in cytomegalovirus infection. Study summary: Indicated by public TCR beta signatures were CMV infection and matching HLA type.

The CDR3 has 16 amino acids. Trimming cost V 5 bases and J 0 bases, with 14 bases left between them. CDR1 is SGHTA, CDR2 FQGNSA, per germline. Study results and caveats: Cumulative frequency (of public TCR beta family members) identified carriers of CMV plus the relevant HLA. Within the response measured ex vivo, HLA-C-restricted CMV-specific TCR beta clonotypes were dominant.

Each CDR3 protein gets one entry after TCRdb re-called the reads with MiXCR. The table has hundreds of thousands of distinct CDR3 sequences, 20% to 25% seen once. The sequenced sample consisted of CD8+ T cells from PBMCs. This chain uses TRBV7-2 with TRBJ1-5; D is unresolved. The clonotype comes from a human donor in good health (CMV status not recorded). Some clones in this sample may be carry-over from other donors' samples. In nucleotides, the CDR3 is TGTGCCAGCAGCCCTACCGGGTCGGGTAGCAATCAGCCCCAGCATTTT. Translation gives CASSPTGSGSNQPQHF.